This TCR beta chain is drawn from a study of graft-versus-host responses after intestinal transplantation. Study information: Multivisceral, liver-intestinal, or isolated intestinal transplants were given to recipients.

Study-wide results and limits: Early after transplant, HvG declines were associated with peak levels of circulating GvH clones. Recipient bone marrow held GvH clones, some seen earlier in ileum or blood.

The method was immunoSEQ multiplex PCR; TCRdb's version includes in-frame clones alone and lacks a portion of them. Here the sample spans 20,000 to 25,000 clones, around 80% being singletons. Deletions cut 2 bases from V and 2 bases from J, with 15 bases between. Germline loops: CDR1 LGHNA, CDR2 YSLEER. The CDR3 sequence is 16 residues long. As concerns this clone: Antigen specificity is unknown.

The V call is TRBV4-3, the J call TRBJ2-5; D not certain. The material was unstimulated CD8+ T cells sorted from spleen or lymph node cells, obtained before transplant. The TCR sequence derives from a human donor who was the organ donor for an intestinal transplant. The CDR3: CASSQYRNSGQETQYF. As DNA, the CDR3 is TGCGCCAGCAGCCAATACCGTAATAGTGGGCAAGAGACCCAGTACTTC.